What follows is one T cell receptor beta chain and its context. Its antigen is not identified. Other DNA sequences from this sample encode an identical CDR3 as well. This sample is drawn from a study of cytomegalovirus exposure and HLA in healthy donors. Overall study: As released early, the data held about 85 million unique TCRs from HLA-typed donors. Study conclusions and caveats: Reports described diagnosis of cytomegalovirus status by the classifier as highly specific and sensitive. In all likelihood, a cluster of highly shared sequence variants was a sequencing artifact.

A multiplex PCR was run with 60 Vbeta primers and 13 Jbeta primers. Original methodology: An analysis performed later counted about 80 million unique TCR beta chains (approximately 12 million of them shared). Sequencing used immunoSEQ multiplex PCR; TCRdb keeps in-frame clones, though not all of them. V and J calls and clone size are those listed in that table; D and trimming were worked out from the DNA. The sample has 150,000 to 200,000 clones; about 80% are singletons. Germline V gene sequence: CDR1 SGHNT, CDR2 YENEEA. The V segment lost 5 bases and the J segment 0 bases; nucleotides outside the gene matches: 3. This CDR3 is built from 15 residues.

Sequenced input: PBMCs. This sequence originates from a woman aged 40 to 49 in good health and CMV-seronegative. The V and J genes are TRBV11-3 and TRBJ2-1; TRBD2 agrees at 8 bases. The CDR3 nucleotides are TGTGCCAGCAGCCCTAGCGGGTCCTCCTACAATGAGCAGTTCTTC. The encoded protein is CASSPSGSSYNEQFF.